The clone carrying this T cell receptor beta chain was observed a single time. The sample comes from a study of T cell responses to AZD1222 COVID-19 vaccine. Measured with immunoSEQ multiplex PCR; TCRdb has only the in-frame clones, and not every one. The sample has 120,000 or so clones, about 86% seen once. V lost 2 bases and J lost 4; bases outside the gene matches: 8. Germline values: CDR1 SGDLS, CDR2 YYNGEE. The CDR3 contains 15 residues. V gene TRBV9 combines with J gene TRBJ2-7, with 8 positions matching TRBD1. The source is an adult who received the AZD1222 COVID-19 vaccine. The sample here was peripheral blood, taken 28 days after the second AZD1222 dose. Here the CDR3 reads CASSVGQGSGYEQYF. In DNA form, the CDR3 reads TGTGCCAGCAGCGTCGGACAGGGAAGTGGATACGAGCAGTACTTC. The full variable domain, completed using reference TRBV9 and TRBJ2-7, is DSGVTQTPKHLITATGQRVTLRCSPRSGDLSVYWYQQSLDQGLQFLIQYYNGEERAKGNILERFSAQQFPDLHSELNLSSLELGDSALYFCASSVGQGSGYEQYFGPGTRLTVT.